This T cell receptor beta chain comes out of a study of metastatic and nonmetastatic thyroid tumors (dated by TCRdb to about 2020). For context, the study as a whole: Repertoires from peripheral blood and from tumor or nodule tissue samples of malignant and benign thyroid patients were compared.

None of the patients had been given any treatment before thyroid surgery. Using T-cell receptor beta sequencing, the study looked back at clinical samples from patients collected from about 2011 to 2019. Trimming removed 0 bases from V and 1 base from J, leaving 16 bases between the germline ends. The CDR3 contains 17 residues, cysteine and phenylalanine counted. Only the CDR3 DNA is retained, 51 bases long and in frame from the first base. Via the germline V gene (reference sequence), CDR1 is DFQATT and CDR2 SNEGSKA. This clone is classified as medium-sized (0.01 to 0.1%). Its antigen is not yet known. No qualities accompany the bases; no much larger clone lies one base away. This sample includes further DNA sequences coding for the same CDR3. Overall results and qualifications from the work: In both blood and tumor samples, malignant tumors were reported to have significantly higher TCR beta diversity than benign nodules.

Library method: PCR. The instrument was an Illumina HiSeq 4000. High-throughput sequencing was used to profile the CDR3 region of the TCR beta-chain in every patient. The paper's processing steps were these. Drawing on CDR3 differences between clinicopathological groups, the researchers built a classifier meant to tell apart patients with distant-metastatic papillary thyroid cancer. Repertoire diversity was assessed with the Shannon index, and tumor-blood repertoire similarity with the Morisita-Horn index. The public reads were reprocessed in TCRdb via fastp at Q25 and MiXCR, keeping in-frame beta chains. The V and J calls follow TCRdb's processing rather than the paper's. The sample table holds under 15,000 clones, of which 25% to 35% were seen once. Approximately 12% of the sample is in the top ten clones.

The chain is made from TRBV20-1 and TRBJ1-5; TRBD1 is a possible D gene, resting on 5 matching bases. The receptor was isolated from a female donor with papillary thyroid cancer or a benign thyroid nodule (not recorded which). Some clones in this sample may be carry-over from other donors' samples. Material for sequencing was tumor tissue. CDR3 sequence: CSARDPFRAGSNQPQHF. The DNA sequence reads TGCAGTGCTAGAGATCCATTTAGGGCAGGGAGCAATCAGCCCCAGCATTTT.